The next 10 T cell receptor beta chains were all read from a single sample in a study of cytomegalovirus exposure and HLA in healthy donors. The PCR contained 60 Vbeta and 13 Jbeta primers. TCRdb's table, derived via immunoSEQ multiplex PCR, lists solely in-frame clones and lacks some. The sample table sets out 150,000 to 200,000 clones. Material: PBMCs. Receptor source: a woman between 18 and 30 years old in good health and CMV-seropositive.

The J gene is TRBJ2-7, the V gene TRBV15; D gene unclear. V was shortened by 1 base and J by 2 bases, with 6 bases between the two germline ends. The CDR3 sequence is 13 residues long. Germline V CDR1 and CDR2: LNHNV, YYDKDF (reference sequence). The CDR3 loop reads CATSRGATYEQYF. CDR3 bases: TGTGCCACCAGCAGAGGTGCTACCTACGAGCAGTACTTC.

The V and J genes are TRBV30 and TRBJ1-2; 7 nucleotides match TRBD1. With V trimmed by 2 bases and J by 0 bases, 3 bases remained unmatched. This CDR3 is 14 amino acids long. The germline V gene has CDR1 GTSNPN and CDR2 SVGIG (reference sequence). The CDR3 region has the DNA TGTGCCTGGAGTCCGGGACAGACTAACTATGGCTACACCTTC. This encodes CAWSPGQTNYGYTF.

The gene calls are TRBV14 and TRBJ2-3, with 7 bases lining up with TRBD2. The trim removed 1 base at V and 2 bases at J, leaving 6 bases unmatched. This CDR3 comprises 16 residues. Germline loops: CDR1 SGHDN, CDR2 FVKESK. This chain's CDR3 is CASSQGPGRTTDTQYF. The CDR3 DNA follows: TGTGCCAGCAGCCAAGGGCCCGGGAGGACCACAGATACGCAGTATTTT.

The gene calls are TRBV9 and TRBJ2-1; TRBD2 matches 7 bases. In germline, CDR1 is SGDLS, CDR2 YYNGEE. This CDR3 contains 14 residues. The V and J ends lost 3 bases and 4 bases, in that order; junction bases with no gene match: 4. In DNA form, the CDR3 reads TGTGCCAGCAGCGCCCAGCGGGGATACAATGAGCAGTTCTTC. Translated: CASSAQRGYNEQFF. The full variable domain, in which reference TRBV9 and TRBJ2-1 provide the parts outside the CDR3, is DSGVTQTPKHLITATGQRVTLRCSPRSGDLSVYWYQQSLDQGLQFLIQYYNGEERAKGNILERFSAQQFPDLHSELNLSSLELGDSALYFCASSAQRGYNEQFFGPGTRLTVL.

The rearrangement uses TRBV6-1 and TRBJ2-5, with no clear D. Germline V CDR1 and CDR2: MNHNS, SASEGT. The CDR3 runs 13 residues. V shed 2 bases and J shed 1 base, with 5 bases lying between them. CDR3 coding DNA: TGTGCCAGCAGTGAATACTTCCAAGAGACCCAGTACTTC. It encodes CASSEYFQETQYF.

This rearrangement joins TRBV21-1 to TRBJ2-7; TRBD1 is taken as the D call from the table, unchecked against the DNA. TRBV21-1 is given as a pseudogene. The CDR3 is 14 amino acids. CDR3 in amino acids: CASSKALGGYEQYF. The CDR3 DNA reads TGTGCCAGCAGCAAAGCGTTAGGGGGTTACGAGCAGTACTTC.

The chain combines TRBV18 with TRBJ1-1; D not resolved. CDR1 is KGHSH and CDR2 is LQKENI in the germline V gene. Trimming took off 3 bases at V and 10 bases at J, with 12 bases between the two ends. The CDR3 length is 12 residues. CDR3 in amino acids: CASSPDARGAFF. The DNA for the CDR3 is TGTGCCAGCTCACCGGACGCACGGGGAGCTTTCTTT.

The chain combines TRBV6-4 with TRBJ1-1; D unclear. Germline lookup yields CDR1 MRHNA and CDR2 SNTAGT. The CDR3 runs 12 residues. The V gene lost 4 bases and the J gene lost 7 bases, with 10 bases spanning the gap. The DNA for the CDR3 is TGTGCCAGCAGTGGGAGTGGCGGTGAAGCTTTCTTT. Translated, it gives CASSGSGGEAFF.

The rearrangement links TRBV5-1 to TRBJ1-2; 7 bases line up with TRBD1. CDR1 is SGHRS and CDR2 is YFSETQ in the germline V gene. The CDR3 is 13 residues long. V lost 4 bases, J lost 6 bases, and 6 bases stayed unmatched. Here the CDR3 DNA reads TGCGCCAGCAGCCCGGAGACAGGGAATGGCTACACCTTC. Protein product: CASSPETGNGYTF.

The chain employs TRBV7-2 and TRBJ1-5; D may be TRBD1 (5 bases). Germline-derived CDR1 and CDR2 are SGHTA and FQGNSA. The CDR3 is 13 residues long. Trimming stripped 8 bases from V and 3 bases from J, with 11 bases between. The CDR3 coding sequence is TGTGCCAGCGACAGAGGCGCCAATCAGCCCCAGCATTTT. It specifies CASDRGANQPQHF.